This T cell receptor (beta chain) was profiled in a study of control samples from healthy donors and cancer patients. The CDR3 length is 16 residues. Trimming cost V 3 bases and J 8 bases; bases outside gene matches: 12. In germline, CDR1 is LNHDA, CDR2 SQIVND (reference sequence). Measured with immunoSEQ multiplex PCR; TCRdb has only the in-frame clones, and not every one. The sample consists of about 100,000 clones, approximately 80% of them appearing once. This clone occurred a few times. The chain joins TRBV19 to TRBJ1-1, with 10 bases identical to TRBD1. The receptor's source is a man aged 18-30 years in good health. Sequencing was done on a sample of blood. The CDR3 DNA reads TGTGCCAGTAGTATGAGATTTTTTGGGACAGGGGACGAAGCTTTCTTT. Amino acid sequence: CASSMRFFGTGDEAFF.